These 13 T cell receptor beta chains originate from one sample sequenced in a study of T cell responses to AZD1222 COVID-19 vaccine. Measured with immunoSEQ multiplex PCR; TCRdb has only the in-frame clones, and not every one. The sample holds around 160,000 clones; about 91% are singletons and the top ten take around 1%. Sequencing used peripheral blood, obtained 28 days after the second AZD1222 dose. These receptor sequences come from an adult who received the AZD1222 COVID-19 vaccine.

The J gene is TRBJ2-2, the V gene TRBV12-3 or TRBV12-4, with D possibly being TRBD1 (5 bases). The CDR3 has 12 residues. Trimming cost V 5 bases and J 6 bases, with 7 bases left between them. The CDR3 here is CASSQGSGELFF. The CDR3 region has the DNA TGTGCCAGCAGTCAGGGCTCCGGGGAGCTGTTTTTT.

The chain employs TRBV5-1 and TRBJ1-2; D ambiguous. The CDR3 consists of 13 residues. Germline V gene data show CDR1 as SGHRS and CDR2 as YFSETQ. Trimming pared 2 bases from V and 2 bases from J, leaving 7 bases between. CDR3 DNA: TGCGCCAGCAGCTTACGGATGAACTATGGCTACACCTTC. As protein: CASSLRMNYGYTF.

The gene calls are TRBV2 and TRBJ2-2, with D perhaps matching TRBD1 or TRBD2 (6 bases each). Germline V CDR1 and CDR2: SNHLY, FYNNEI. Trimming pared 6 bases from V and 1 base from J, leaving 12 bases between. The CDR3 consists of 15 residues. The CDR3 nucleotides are TGTGCCAGCAGGGCGGGACATATGAACACCGGGGAGCTGTTTTTT. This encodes CASRAGHMNTGELFF.

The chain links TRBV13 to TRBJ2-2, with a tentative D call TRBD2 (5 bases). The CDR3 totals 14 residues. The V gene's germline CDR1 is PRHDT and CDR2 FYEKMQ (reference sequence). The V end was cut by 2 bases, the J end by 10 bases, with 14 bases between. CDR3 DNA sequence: TGTGCCAGCAGCTTATCGGGAACCCTCTTGGAGCTGTTTTTT. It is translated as CASSLSGTLLELFF.

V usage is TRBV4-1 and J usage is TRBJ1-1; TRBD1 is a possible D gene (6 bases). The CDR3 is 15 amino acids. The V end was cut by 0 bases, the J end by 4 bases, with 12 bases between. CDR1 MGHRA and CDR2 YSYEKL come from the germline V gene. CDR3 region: CASSQERGNPTEAFF. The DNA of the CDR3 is TGCGCCAGCAGCCAAGAAAGGGGGAACCCCACTGAAGCTTTCTTT.

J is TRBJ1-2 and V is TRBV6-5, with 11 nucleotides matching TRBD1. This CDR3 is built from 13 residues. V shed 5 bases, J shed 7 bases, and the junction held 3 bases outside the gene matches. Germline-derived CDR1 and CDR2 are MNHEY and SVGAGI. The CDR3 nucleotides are TGTGCCAGCAGTCGGGACAGGGGGTTTGGCTACACCTTC. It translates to CASSRDRGFGYTF.

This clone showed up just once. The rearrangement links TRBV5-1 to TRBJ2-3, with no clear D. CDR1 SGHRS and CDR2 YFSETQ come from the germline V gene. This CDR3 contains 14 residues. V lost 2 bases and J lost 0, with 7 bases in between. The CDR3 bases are TGCGCCAGCAGCTTAAAGAGTAGCACAGATACGCAGTATTTT. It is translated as CASSLKSSTDTQYF.

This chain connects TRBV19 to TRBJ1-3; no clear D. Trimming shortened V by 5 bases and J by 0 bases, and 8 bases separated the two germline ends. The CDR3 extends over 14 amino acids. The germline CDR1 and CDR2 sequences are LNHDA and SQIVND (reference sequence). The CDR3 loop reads CASSQRSSGNTIYF. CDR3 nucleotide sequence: TGTGCCAGTAGTCAGCGAAGCTCTGGAAACACCATATATTTT.

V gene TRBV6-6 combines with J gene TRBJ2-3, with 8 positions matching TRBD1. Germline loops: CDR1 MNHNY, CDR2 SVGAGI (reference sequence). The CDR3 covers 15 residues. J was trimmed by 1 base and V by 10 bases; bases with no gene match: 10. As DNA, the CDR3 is TGTGCCATCACAGGACAGGGAACGGGCACAGATACGCAGTATTTT. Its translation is CAITGQGTGTDTQYF.

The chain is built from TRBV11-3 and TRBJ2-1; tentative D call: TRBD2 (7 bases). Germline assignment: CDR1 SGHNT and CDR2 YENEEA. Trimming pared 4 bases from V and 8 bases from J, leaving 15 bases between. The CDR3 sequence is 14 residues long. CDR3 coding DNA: TGTGCCAGCAGCTACGGCGGGGGCGGGGATGAGCAGTTCTTC. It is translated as CASSYGGGGDEQFF.

The CDR3 coding sequence is TGTGCCAGCCCAGCCCCCGGGGGCTCCAGCTCTGGAAACACCATATATTTT. Its protein product is CASPAPGGSSSGNTIYF. The chain combines TRBV21-1 with TRBJ1-3. TRBV21-1 is marked as a pseudogene. The length of the CDR3 is 17 residues.

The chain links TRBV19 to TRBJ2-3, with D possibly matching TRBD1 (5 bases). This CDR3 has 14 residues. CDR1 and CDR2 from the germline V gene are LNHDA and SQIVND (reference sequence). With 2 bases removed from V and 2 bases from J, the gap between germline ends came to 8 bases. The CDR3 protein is CASSILDNTDTQYF. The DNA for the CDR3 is TGTGCCAGTAGTATACTGGACAACACAGATACGCAGTATTTT.

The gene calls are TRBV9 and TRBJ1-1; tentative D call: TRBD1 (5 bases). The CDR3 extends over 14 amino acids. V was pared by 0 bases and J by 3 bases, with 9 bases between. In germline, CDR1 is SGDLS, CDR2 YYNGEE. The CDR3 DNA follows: TGTGCCAGCAGCGTAGGGGGAGGGGACACTGAAGCTTTCTTT. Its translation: CASSVGGGDTEAFF.